This T cell receptor beta chain was recorded in a study of T cell responses to AZD1222 COVID-19 vaccine. Broader study findings: Seropositive at baseline were only a handful of AZD1222 recipients. Among spike-specific TCRs, nearly half reportedly target unmutated variant regions.

The CDR3 is 13 amino acids. The V gene lost 2 bases and the J gene lost 4 bases, with 8 bases spanning the gap. CDR1 is LNHDA, CDR2 SQIVND, per germline (reference sequence). With respect to this clone: Its antigen is unknown. Additional DNA sequences in this sample encode the identical CDR3.

Sequencing was performed with immunoSEQ multiplex PCR; in TCRdb, only in-frame clones are kept and a portion is missing. The sample has roughly 150,000 clones; 88% are singletons. The clonotype originates from an adult in good health. The chain carries TRBV19 and TRBJ1-1; no reliable D call. Sample: peripheral blood, taken on day 0 of MenACWY control vaccination. In nucleotides, the CDR3 is TGTGCCAGTAGTATATGGGAGGCCACTGAAGCTTTCTTT. This gives the protein CASSIWEATEAFF. Drawing the rest from reference TRBV19 and TRBJ1-1, the complete variable domain is DGGITQSPKYLFRKEGQNVTLSCEQNLNHDAMYWYRQDPGQGLRLIYYSQIVNDFQKGDIAEGYSVSREKKESFPLTVTSAQKNPTAFYLCASSIWEATEAFFGQGTRLTVV.